This T cell receptor beta chain is drawn from a study of T cell responses to AZD1222 COVID-19 vaccine. The V end was cut by 4 bases, the J end by 3 bases, with 24 bases between. The germline V gene has CDR1 PRHDT and CDR2 FYEKMQ (reference sequence). The CDR3 is made up of 18 amino acids. The protocol was immunoSEQ multiplex PCR, while the TCRdb copy is restricted to in-frame clones and leaves out a portion. The data contain about 110,000 clones, 90% to 95% of them singletons. This sequence originates from an adult in good health. The source material was peripheral blood, sampled on day 0 of AZD1222 vaccination. The chain joins TRBV13 to TRBJ2-5; D is possibly TRBD2 (6 bases). CDR3 coding DNA: TGTGCCAGCAGCTCCGGGAGAGACGGCTATCGAAGGGAAGAGACCCAGTACTTC. This translates into CASSSGRDGYRREETQYF.